The rows below give T cell receptor beta chains drawn from one sample of a study of blood T cell repertoires in COVID-19. Clones were read by immunoSEQ multiplex PCR, and TCRdb kept only the in-frame ones, dropping some. In the table there are about 230,000 clones, over 80% of which are singletons. Sequenced material: peripheral blood. These receptors were taken from a woman aged 70 to 79 with active or convalescent COVID-19. The CDR3 runs from the conserved cysteine through the conserved F or W. Fields, in order: J gene, V gene, D gene, clone size, CDR3 DNA, CDR3 protein. A D gene is named only where the DNA matches it firmly. Not every row has a clone size; where given, it reads once, few, many or a size class.

J: TRBJ2-1; V: TRBV2; D: NA; size: NA; DNA: TGTGCCAGCAGTGAGGGACTCTACAATGAGCAGTTCTTC; CDR3: CASSEGLYNEQFF
J: TRBJ2-1; V: TRBV7-6; D: TRBD2; size: once; DNA: TGTGCCAGCAGCTTAGAACCCAGGGCTAGCGGGGGAAATGAGCAGTTCTTC; CDR3: CASSLEPRASGGNEQFF
J: TRBJ2-3; V: TRBV2; D: TRBD2; size: NA; DNA: TGTGCCAGCAGTGGACTAGCGGCCGGAGATACGCAGTATTTT; CDR3: CASSGLAAGDTQYF
J: TRBJ2-7; V: TRBV6-5; D: NA; size: once; DNA: TGTGCCAGCAGTTACTCCACAGGAGACGGCTACGAGCAGTACTTC; CDR3: CASSYSTGDGYEQYF
J: TRBJ1-3; V: TRBV7-2; D: TRBD1; size: NA; DNA: TGTGCCAGCAGCTTCGGACAGGGGGCCGCTGGAAACACCATATATTTT; CDR3: CASSFGQGAAGNTIYF
J: TRBJ2-1; V: TRBV5-1; D: TRBD2; size: NA; DNA: TGCGCCAGCAGCTTCCTGACTAGCGGGGGCTACAATGAGCAGTTCTTC; CDR3: CASSFLTSGGYNEQFF
J: TRBJ2-4; V: TRBV9; D: TRBD1; size: NA; DNA: TGTGCCAGCAGCCCCGTAGAAGGGACAGGGTCTCACATTCAGTACTTC; CDR3: CASSPVEGTGSHIQYF
J: TRBJ2-1; V: TRBV14; D: TRBD2; size: few; DNA: TGTGCCAGCAGCCACCCGACTAGCGGGAGGGACCGGGAGCAGTTCTTC; CDR3: CASSHPTSGRDREQFF
J: TRBJ1-2; V: TRBV5-1; D: NA; size: NA; DNA: TGCGCCAGCAGCGTGCAGGATGCTAACTATGGCTACACCTTC; CDR3: CASSVQDANYGYTF
J: TRBJ2-7; V: TRBV4-3; D: TRBD2; size: NA; DNA: TGCGCCAGCAGCCAAGAATTAGCGGGGGTTGAGCAGTACTTC; CDR3: CASSQELAGVEQYF
J: TRBJ1-2; V: TRBV6-5; D: TRBD1; size: NA; DNA: TGTGCCAGCAGTTTACTGGGACAGAGCTATGGCTACACCTTC; CDR3: CASSLLGQSYGYTF
J: TRBJ2-5; V: TRBV7-6; D: NA; size: NA; DNA: TGTGCCAGCAGCTCAAGACAGGTCGAAGAGACCCAGTACTTC; CDR3: CASSSRQVEETQYF
J: TRBJ2-7; V: TRBV7-2; D: NA; size: NA; DNA: TGTGCCAGCAGCTTAGCGGGAGAGCCCCTGTACGAGCAGTACTTC; CDR3: CASSLAGEPLYEQYF
J: TRBJ1-1; V: TRBV19; D: TRBD1; size: NA; DNA: TGTGCCAGTAGTATAACAGGGGGTTACACTGAAGCTTTCTTT; CDR3: CASSITGGYTEAFF
J: TRBJ2-1; V: TRBV2; D: TRBD1; size: NA; DNA: TGTGCCAGCAGGATGGGACAGTACAATGAGCAGTTCTTC; CDR3: CASRMGQYNEQFF
J: TRBJ1-5; V: TRBV2; D: NA; size: NA; DNA: TGTGCCAGCAGTAAGTCACAAAGCAATCAGCCCCAGCATTTT; CDR3: CASSKSQSNQPQHF
J: TRBJ2-2; V: TRBV5-4; D: NA; size: NA; DNA: TGTGCCAGCAGCACCCTTGGGACAACTAACACCGGGGAGCTGTTTTTT; CDR3: CASSTLGTTNTGELFF
J: TRBJ1-6; V: TRBV5-4; D: TRBD1; size: few; DNA: TGTGCCAGCAGCTTGGGAACAGGGGGTAATTCACCCCTCCACTTT; CDR3: CASSLGTGGNSPLHF
J: TRBJ2-1; V: TRBV5-4; D: TRBD2; size: few; DNA: TGTGCCAGCAGCTCACTAGCGGGGGGCATGGGGAACAATGAGCAGTTCTTC; CDR3: CASSSLAGGMGNNEQFF
J: TRBJ1-3; V: TRBV3-1/TRBV3-2; D: NA; size: NA; DNA: TGTGCCAGCAGCCAGCCCCCGGGTAACACCATATATTTT; CDR3: CASSQPPGNTIYF
J: TRBJ2-1; V: TRBV7-9; D: NA; size: NA; DNA: TGTGCCAGCAGCTTAGCGGACTTTGGGTCCCCTTACTCCTACAATGAGCAGTTCTTC; CDR3: CASSLADFGSPYSYNEQFF
J: TRBJ1-1; V: TRBV4-3; D: NA; size: NA; DNA: TGCGCCAGCAGCCAAGAAGAAATGGCCACTGAAGCTTTCTTT; CDR3: CASSQEEMATEAFF
J: TRBJ2-3; V: TRBV5-1; D: TRBD1; size: NA; DNA: TGCGCCAGCAGCTTGGCCCAGGGGGTCACAGATACGCAGTATTTT; CDR3: CASSLAQGVTDTQYF
J: TRBJ1-4; V: TRBV4-1; D: TRBD1; size: once; DNA: TGCGCCAGCAGCCGCTCGCCGGACAGGGTGGCCACTAATGAAAAACTGTTTTTT; CDR3: CASSRSPDRVATNEKLFF
J: TRBJ2-3; V: TRBV5-1; D: TRBD1; size: few; DNA: TGCGCCAGCAGCCCGGGGACAGTTACAGATACGCAGTATTTT; CDR3: CASSPGTVTDTQYF
J: TRBJ2-1; V: TRBV14; D: TRBD2; size: NA; DNA: TGTGCCAGCAGCCAAGGGCGGGGGGGGCCGGTGAATGAGCAGTTCTTC; CDR3: CASSQGRGGPVNEQFF
J: TRBJ2-1; V: TRBV7-9; D: TRBD2; size: NA; DNA: TGTGCCAGCAGCCCCGGGACTAGCGGGAGTAATTTGGCTTCGGGTGAGCAGTTCTTC; CDR3: CASSPGTSGSNLASGEQFF
J: TRBJ1-2; V: TRBV3-1/TRBV3-2; D: TRBD1; size: NA; DNA: TGTGCCAGCAGCCAAGCAGGGGGCGGTGGCTACACCTTC; CDR3: CASSQAGGGGYTF
J: TRBJ1-1; V: TRBV4-3; D: NA; size: NA; DNA: TGCGCCAGCAGCCAAGGAATAGTCCTCTTAAACACTGAAGCTTTCTTT; CDR3: CASSQGIVLLNTEAFF
J: TRBJ1-1; V: TRBV7-9; D: NA; size: NA; DNA: TGTGCCAGCAGCCAGACGGAACCTGGACTCGAAGCTTTCTTT; CDR3: CASSQTEPGLEAFF
J: TRBJ1-6; V: TRBV21-1; D: NA; size: NA; DNA: TGTGCCAGCAGCAAAAAGGGGACAACCATCCCGAGCTCCTATAATTCACCCCTCCACTTT; CDR3: CASSKKGTTIPSSYNSPLHF
J: TRBJ1-5; V: TRBV9; D: NA; size: NA; DNA: TGTGCCAGCAGCACAGAGGGAGGGGGAGGTCAGCCCCAGCATTTT; CDR3: CASSTEGGGGQPQHF
J: TRBJ2-2; V: TRBV5-4; D: TRBD2; size: NA; DNA: TGTGCCAGCAGCTCTCTTAGCGGGGGAGTCACCGGGGAGCTGTTTTTT; CDR3: CASSSLSGGVTGELFF
J: TRBJ2-3; V: TRBV6-5; D: TRBD1; size: few; DNA: TGTGCCAGCATGGACAGGGTGGATACGCAGTATTTT; CDR3: CASMDRVDTQYF
J: TRBJ1-2; V: TRBV18; D: NA; size: NA; DNA: TGTGCCAGCTCACCCTCGACAGGCGATTATAACTATGGCTACACCTTC; CDR3: CASSPSTGDYNYGYTF
J: TRBJ1-6; V: TRBV13; D: NA; size: NA; DNA: TGTGCCAGCAGCTTAACGGAGGGGTATAATTCACCCCTCCACTTT; CDR3: CASSLTEGYNSPLHF
J: TRBJ1-5; V: TRBV19; D: TRBD1; size: once; DNA: TGTGCCAGTAGTATGGGGACAGGGGATCAGCCCCAGCATTTT; CDR3: CASSMGTGDQPQHF
J: TRBJ2-3; V: TRBV19; D: NA; size: NA; DNA: TGTGCCAGTAGTTCCGTCACGGCGCAGTATTTT; CDR3: CASSSVTAQYF
J: TRBJ2-7; V: TRBV13; D: NA; size: NA; DNA: TGTGCCAGCAGCTTCCGCGCTGGACCGCAGGGGCAGTACTTC; CDR3: CASSFRAGPQGQYF
J: TRBJ2-7; V: TRBV7-9; D: TRBD2; size: NA; DNA: TGTGCCAGCAGCTTAACGTCGGGAGGTTCTCGGGAGCAGTACTTC; CDR3: CASSLTSGGSREQYF
J: TRBJ1-2; V: TRBV7-8; D: TRBD1; size: NA; DNA: TGTGCCAGCAGCTCCCTCCCAGACAGGGCTAACTATGGCTACACCTTC; CDR3: CASSSLPDRANYGYTF
J: TRBJ2-4; V: TRBV11-3; D: NA; size: NA; DNA: TGTGCCAGCAGCTTGTCCTCCAAAAACATTCAGTACTTC; CDR3: CASSLSSKNIQYF
J: TRBJ2-1; V: TRBV12-5; D: TRBD2; size: NA; DNA: TGTGCTAGTGGTTTGGTAAGGAACGCGGCCGGGACTATGTTCTTC; CDR3: CASGLVRNAAGTMFF
J: TRBJ1-1; V: TRBV4-3; D: NA; size: NA; DNA: TGCGCCAGCAGCCAAGAGGGAGTTTACACTGAAGCTTTCTTT; CDR3: CASSQEGVYTEAFF
J: TRBJ2-3; V: TRBV15; D: NA; size: once; DNA: TGTGCCACCAGCAGAGATAGTGCGGGGCTCCTCTGGCATACGCAGTATTTT; CDR3: CATSRDSAGLLWHTQYF
J: TRBJ1-4; V: TRBV24-1; D: TRBD1; size: NA; DNA: TGTGCCACCAGTGACCCGACAGGGAGTGGTGAAAAACTGTTTTTT; CDR3: CATSDPTGSGEKLFF
J: TRBJ1-1; V: TRBV3-1/TRBV3-2; D: NA; size: NA; DNA: TGTGCCAGCAGTCCTTATACTGAAGCTTTCTTT; CDR3: CASSPYTEAFF
J: TRBJ1-1; V: TRBV12-5; D: NA; size: NA; DNA: TGTGCTAGTGTCCACAGGGAGATTTCGAACACTGAAGCTTTCTTT; CDR3: CASVHREISNTEAFF
J: TRBJ1-6; V: TRBV6-5; D: NA; size: NA; DNA: TGTGCCAGCAGTTACTTATCCTCACCCCTCCACTTT; CDR3: CASSYLSSPLHF
J: TRBJ2-1; V: TRBV18; D: TRBD2; size: once; DNA: TGTGCCAGCTCGCCTGGACTAGCGGGGGCCTACAATGAGCAGTTCTTC; CDR3: CASSPGLAGAYNEQFF
J: TRBJ2-3; V: TRBV27; D: TRBD2; size: NA; DNA: TGTGCCAGCACAAAACCGGGACTAGCAGGCGCAGATACGCAGTATTTT; CDR3: CASTKPGLAGADTQYF
J: TRBJ2-1; V: TRBV6-5; D: NA; size: NA; DNA: TGTGCCAGCAGTTACTCGCAGGGAGCGGGCTACAATGAGCAGTTCTTC; CDR3: CASSYSQGAGYNEQFF
J: TRBJ2-3; V: TRBV14; D: NA; size: few; DNA: TGTGCCAGCAGCCAGGCCTCTAGTCATACGCAGTATTTT; CDR3: CASSQASSHTQYF
J: TRBJ1-3; V: TRBV5-5; D: NA; size: NA; DNA: TGTGCCAGCAGCTTGGGCCCCGGCCTCGGGGGAAACACCATATATTTT; CDR3: CASSLGPGLGGNTIYF
J: TRBJ1-6; V: TRBV11-3; D: NA; size: NA; DNA: TGTGCCAGCAGCTTAGCAGGGCCGGATTCACCCCTCCACTTT; CDR3: CASSLAGPDSPLHF
J: TRBJ1-3; V: TRBV5-6; D: NA; size: NA; DNA: TGTGCCAGCGAGGCCGTATCTGGAAACACCATATATTTT; CDR3: CASEAVSGNTIYF
J: TRBJ2-1; V: TRBV4-1; D: TRBD1; size: NA; DNA: TGCGCCAGCAGCCAAGATGCAGGGGGACCGTACAATGAGCAGTTCTTC; CDR3: CASSQDAGGPYNEQFF
J: TRBJ1-2; V: TRBV5-4; D: TRBD1; size: NA; DNA: TGTGCCAGCAGTTCCCGGACAGGGGGGAACTATGGCTACACCTTC; CDR3: CASSSRTGGNYGYTF